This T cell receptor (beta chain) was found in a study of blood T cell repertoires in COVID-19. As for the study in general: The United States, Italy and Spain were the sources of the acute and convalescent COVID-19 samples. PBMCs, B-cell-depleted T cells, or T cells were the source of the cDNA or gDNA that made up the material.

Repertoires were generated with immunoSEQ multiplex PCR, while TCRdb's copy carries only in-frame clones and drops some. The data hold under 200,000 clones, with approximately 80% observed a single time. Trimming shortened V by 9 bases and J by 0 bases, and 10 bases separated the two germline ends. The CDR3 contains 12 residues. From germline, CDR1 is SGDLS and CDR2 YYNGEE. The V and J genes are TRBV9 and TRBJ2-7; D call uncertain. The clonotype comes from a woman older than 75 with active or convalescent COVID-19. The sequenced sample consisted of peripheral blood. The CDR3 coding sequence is TGTGCCAATCTTCGAGGCTCCTACGAGCAGTACTTC. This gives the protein CANLRGSYEQYF.